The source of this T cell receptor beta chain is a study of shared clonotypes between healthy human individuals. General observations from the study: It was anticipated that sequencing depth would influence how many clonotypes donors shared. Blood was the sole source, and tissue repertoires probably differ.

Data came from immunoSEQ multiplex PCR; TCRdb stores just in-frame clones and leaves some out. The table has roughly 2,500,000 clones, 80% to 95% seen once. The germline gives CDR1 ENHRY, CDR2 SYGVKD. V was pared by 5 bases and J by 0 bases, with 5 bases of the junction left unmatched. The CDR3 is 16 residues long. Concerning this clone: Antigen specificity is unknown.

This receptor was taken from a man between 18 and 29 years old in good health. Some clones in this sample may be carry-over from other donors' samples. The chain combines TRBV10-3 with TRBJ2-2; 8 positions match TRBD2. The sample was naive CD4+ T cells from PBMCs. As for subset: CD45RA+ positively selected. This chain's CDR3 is CAISLPTSANTGELFF. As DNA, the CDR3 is TGTGCCATCAGTCTACCGACTAGCGCGAACACCGGGGAGCTGTTTTTT.